The 5 T cell receptor beta chains given below trace back to one sample, sequenced in a study of neurological immune-mediated disorders. TCRdb processed the 5' RACE reads anew with MiXCR; each CDR3 protein has one entry. The table has 45,000 to 50,000 distinct CDR3 sequences, around 4.3% seen once; the top ten hold 5.5% to 6.5%. The sample was PBMCs. The receptor source for this set is a woman aged 55-70 years with multiple sclerosis.

Many counts were recorded for this clonotype. The chain employs TRBV20-1 and TRBJ2-5; the D gene is possibly TRBD2 (6 bases). This CDR3 has 13 residues. Deletions cut 3 bases from V and 2 bases from J, with 10 bases between. CDR1 and CDR2 (germline): DFQATT, SNEGSKA (reference sequence). CDR3 nucleotide sequence: TGCAGTGCTAGTGGGAGGCTTCAAGAGACCCAGTACTTC. This translates into CSASGRLQETQYF.

This clonotype was counted many times. The chain is built from TRBV20-1 and TRBJ2-1, with TRBD2 matching 12 bases. V lost 1 base, J lost 8 bases, and 6 bases stayed unmatched. Germline CDR1 is DFQATT and CDR2 is SNEGSKA (reference sequence). The CDR3 runs to 15 residues. DNA for the CDR3: TGCAGTGCTAGAGTGGAGACTAGCGGGAGATATGAGCAGTTCTTC. Its translation: CSARVETSGRYEQFF.

This clonotype was picked up a small number of times. This chain connects TRBV25-1 to TRBJ1-1, with D tentatively TRBD1 (6 bases). Germline assignment: CDR1 MGHDK and CDR2 SYGVNS. V was trimmed by 2 bases and J by 10 bases, leaving 20 bases between them. The CDR3 loop spans 15 amino acids. The CDR3 sequence is CASSEQGRNKPGAFF. DNA of the CDR3: TGTGCCAGCAGTGAACAGGGGCGAAACAAGCCCGGAGCTTTCTTT.

This clonotype was seen ten or more times. The chain links TRBV9 to TRBJ1-1; D not resolved. The CDR3 is 16 amino acids. Germline loops: CDR1 SGDLS, CDR2 YYNGEE. Trimming took off 1 base at V and 0 bases at J, with 13 bases between the two ends. The DNA for the CDR3 is TGTGCCAGCAGCGTAAGCCCAGATCTTATGAACACTGAAGCTTTCTTT. It translates to CASSVSPDLMNTEAFF.

The V call is TRBV6-2 or TRBV6-3, the J call TRBJ2-3, with 11 bases aligning to TRBD2. Trimming removed 6 bases from V and 0 bases from J; junction bases left unmatched: 11. Germline V gives CDR1 MNHEY, CDR2 SVGEGT. The CDR3 sequence is 18 residues long. CDR3 sequence (DNA): TGTGCCAGCAGGCCCGTTGGACTAGCGGGTACTAGCACAGATACGCAGTATTTT. Protein: CASRPVGLAGTSTDTQYF.